One and the same sample provided the 17 T cell receptor beta chains below, sequenced in a study of OX40 agonist ivuxolimab in advanced cancers. Libraries were made using the immunoSEQ multiplex PCR assay. Here the immuneACCESS table is served through TCRdb, limited to in-frame sequences with V and J called. Missing clones are a known gap in these copies; in checked studies unresolved V genes cover under half, and the rest lacks a known reason. In all, the sample holds tens of thousands of clones, and approximately 90% of those were seen once. 13% to 15% of the sample comes from the top ten. The sequenced sample was CD4+ or CD8+ T cells sorted from blood, obtained in a trial of the OX40 agonist ivuxolimab. These receptors were collected from an adult with an advanced solid tumor such as melanoma, head and neck, liver or kidney cancer.

V is TRBV6-5 and J is TRBJ2-7; TRBD1 aligns across 9 bases. With V trimmed by 0 bases and J by 4 bases, 4 bases remained unmatched. Germline V gene sequence: CDR1 MNHEY, CDR2 SVGAGI. The CDR3 length is 15 residues. CDR3 amino acids: CASSYSTGGFYEQYF. The CDR3 nucleotides are TGTGCCAGCAGTTACTCTACAGGGGGCTTTTACGAGCAGTACTTC.

CDR3 loop: CASSIARDRPKPNTEAFF. The CDR3, as DNA: TGTGCCAGTAGTATAGCGAGGGACCGACCTAAGCCGAACACTGAAGCTTTCTTT. This chain joins TRBV19 and TRBJ1-1; possibly TRBD1 for D (5 bases). Germline V gene sequence: CDR1 LNHDA, CDR2 SQIVND (reference sequence). Trimming stripped 1 base from V and 1 base from J, with 19 bases between. CDR3 length equals 18 residues.

J is TRBJ2-1 and V is TRBV5-1; D may be TRBD1 or TRBD2 (5 bases each). V dropped 7 bases and J dropped 2 bases, with 10 bases sitting between them. Germline assignment: CDR1 SGHRS and CDR2 YFSETQ. The CDR3 spans 13 residues. The chain's CDR3 is CASAGTPYNEQFF. Written as DNA, the CDR3 is TGCGCCAGCGCAGGGACGCCCTACAATGAGCAGTTCTTC.

The V and J genes are TRBV7-9 and TRBJ2-7; 8 nucleotides line up with TRBD1. This CDR3 contains 14 residues. V trimming: 5 bases; J trimming: 5 bases; junction bases outside the gene matches: 8. Germline assignment: CDR1 SEHNR and CDR2 FQNEAQ (reference sequence). The CDR3 DNA is TGTGCCAGCAGCCGCGGACAGGGTTTGAACGAGCAGTACTTC. This gives the protein CASSRGQGLNEQYF.

The rearrangement links TRBV27 to TRBJ1-5; weak D call: TRBD1 (5 bases). Germline V gene data show CDR1 as MNHEY and CDR2 as SMNVEV (reference sequence). This CDR3 is 13 amino acids long. Trimming pared 3 bases from V and 7 bases from J, leaving 10 bases between. CDR3 residues: CASSFVGGQPQHF. The CDR3 DNA reads as TGTGCCAGCAGTTTCGTTGGGGGACAGCCCCAGCATTTT.

The chain couples TRBV7-6 to TRBJ1-1, with D possibly being TRBD1 (6 bases). The CDR3 is 15 amino acids. V was cut by 5 bases and J by 0 bases, with 13 bases left in between. Germline CDR1 SGHVS, CDR2 FNYEAQ. This CDR3 is CASSTRGRMNTEAFF. The CDR3 region has the DNA TGTGCCAGCAGCACCAGGGGAAGGATGAACACTGAAGCTTTCTTT.

The V gene is TRBV4-3, the J gene TRBJ1-1; D is undetermined. Deletions cut 3 bases from V and 4 bases from J, with 12 bases between. Per the germline V gene, CDR1 is LGHNA and CDR2 is YSLEER. The CDR3 contains 14 residues. CDR3 in DNA: TGCGCCAGCAGCCAGAGAAGGTACCTCACTGAAGCTTTCTTT. Translated: CASSQRRYLTEAFF.

The CDR3 sequence is CASSHNGGGGTGELFF. CDR3 in DNA: TGTGCCAGCAGCCATAACGGAGGGGGCGGCACCGGGGAGCTGTTTTTT. The rearrangement uses TRBV7-9 and TRBJ2-2; possibly TRBD1 for D (7 bases). The CDR3 has 16 amino acids. Germline V lookup: CDR1 SEHNR, CDR2 FQNEAQ (reference sequence). V was pared by 5 bases and J by 4 bases, with 17 bases between.

J is TRBJ2-1 and V is TRBV7-9; unclear D gene. The CDR3 has 12 amino acids. CDR1 SEHNR and CDR2 FQNEAQ come from the germline V gene (reference sequence). Trimming shortened V by 6 bases and J by 8 bases, and 11 bases separated the two germline ends. Here the CDR3 DNA reads TGTGCCAGCAGTCCAACAGAGGATGAGCAGTTCTTC. Translation: CASSPTEDEQFF.

This chain joins TRBV28 and TRBJ1-4; D is perhaps TRBD1 (6 bases). In germline, CDR1 is MDHEN, CDR2 SYDVKM. V was cut by 10 bases and J by 4 bases, with 13 bases left in between. This CDR3 has 13 amino acids. CDR3 region: CATTGIHNEKLFF. The CDR3 nucleotides read TGTGCCACCACAGGGATTCATAATGAAAAACTGTTTTTT.

The CDR3 protein is CASSWDYELFF. As DNA, the CDR3 is TGTGCCAGCAGCTGGGACTACGAGCTGTTTTTT. The chain couples TRBV7-9 to TRBJ2-2, with 7 bases matching TRBD2. The CDR3 extends over 11 amino acids. CDR1 and CDR2 from the germline V gene are SEHNR and FQNEAQ (reference sequence). Trimming removed 4 bases from V and 11 bases from J; junction bases left unmatched: 1.

The chain combines TRBV27 with TRBJ1-1; possible D gene TRBD1, 6 bases. This CDR3 comprises 14 residues. CDR1 is MNHEY and CDR2 is SMNVEV in the germline V gene (reference sequence). V was pared by 5 bases and J by 0 bases, with 10 bases between. Written as DNA, the CDR3 is TGTGCCAGCAGTATACAGGGTATGAACACTGAAGCTTTCTTT. Translated, it gives CASSIQGMNTEAFF.

CDR3 sequence reads: CASSYVAGVADTQYF. The CDR3 coding sequence is TGTGCCAGCAGTTACGTGGCGGGAGTGGCAGATACGCAGTATTTT. V and J are TRBV6-5 and TRBJ2-3; 7 bases line up with TRBD2. The CDR3 is 15 residues long. V was clipped by 2 bases and J by 4 bases; unmatched bases: 6. Germline V gene sequence: CDR1 MNHEY, CDR2 SVGAGI.

This clone appeared once. The CDR3 nucleotides are TGTGCCTGGAGTGAGGGGAATGAGCAGTTCTTC. Translation gives CAWSEGNEQFF. V is TRBV30 and J is TRBJ2-1; TRBD1 might be the D (5 bases). Germline V gives CDR1 GTSNPN, CDR2 SVGIG (reference sequence). The CDR3 contains 11 residues. V lost 1 base and J lost 7, with 5 bases in between.

The J gene is TRBJ2-1, the V gene TRBV19; no clear D. The CDR3 contains 16 residues. Germline loops: CDR1 LNHDA, CDR2 SQIVND (reference sequence). Deletions cut 1 base from V and 0 bases from J, with 10 bases between. Here the CDR3 DNA reads TGTGCCAGTAGTATAGCGGACCCGAGCTCCTACAATGAGCAGTTCTTC. Amino acids: CASSIADPSSYNEQFF.

The V call is TRBV27, the J call TRBJ2-5; weak D call: TRBD1 (6 bases). CDR1 MNHEY and CDR2 SMNVEV come from the germline V gene (reference sequence). V dropped 6 bases and J dropped 5 bases, with 16 bases sitting between them. The CDR3 covers 14 residues. This CDR3 reads CASRSTGPGETQYF. The CDR3 nucleotides read TGTGCCAGCAGGTCGACAGGTCCGGGGGAGACCCAGTACTTC.

Here the CDR3 reads CASSPPPTEAGELFF. The DNA of the CDR3 is TGTGCCAGCAGCCCCCCTCCTACGGAGGCCGGGGAGCTGTTTTTT. The chain combines TRBV7-9 with TRBJ2-2, with D tentatively TRBD2 (5 bases). Germline-derived CDR1 and CDR2 are SEHNR and FQNEAQ (reference sequence). This CDR3 region has 15 residues. V lost 5 bases to trimming and J lost 6 bases, with 16 bases between them.